What follows are 15 T cell receptor beta chains derived from one specimen sequenced in a study of cytomegalovirus exposure and HLA in healthy donors. Primers: 60 Vbeta forward and 13 Jbeta reverse. Clones were sequenced by immunoSEQ multiplex PCR, and TCRdb holds only the in-frame ones, with some missing. There are fewer than 25,000 clones in the sample; approximately 80% occur only once, and 20% to 25% lies in the top ten. The sample was PBMCs. These receptors all come from a human donor in good health.

A few counts support this clone. The chain couples TRBV5-6 to TRBJ1-2; D unclear. Germline-derived CDR1 and CDR2 are SGHDT and YYEEEE. Trimming pared 5 bases from V and 1 base from J, leaving 21 bases between. The CDR3 spans 17 residues. In DNA, the CDR3 is TGTGCCAGCAGGACACACCGCTCGGGCGGGGTTAACTATGGCTACACCTTC. This translates into CASRTHRSGGVNYGYTF.

This chain uses TRBV19 with TRBJ1-5, with D possibly matching TRBD1 (5 bases). Trimming left V 3 bases short and J 4 bases short, with 16 bases between. The germline CDR1 and CDR2 sequences are LNHDA and SQIVND (reference sequence). The CDR3 has 16 amino acids. The CDR3 sequence is CASSIGGEIRNQPQHF. CDR3 nucleotide sequence: TGTGCCAGTAGTATTGGAGGGGAAATCAGGAATCAGCCCCAGCATTTT.

The V and J genes are TRBV4-2 and TRBJ2-1, with TRBD2 identical over 12 bases. The V segment lost 2 bases and the J segment 0 bases; nucleotides outside the gene matches: 11. The CDR3 is 20 residues long. CDR1 and CDR2 (germline): LGHNA, YNFKEQ. This chain's CDR3 is CASSQTASGRASSSYNEQFF. CDR3 nucleotides: TGTGCCAGCAGCCAAACTGCTAGCGGGAGGGCCTCAAGCTCCTACAATGAGCAGTTCTTC.

This sequence joins TRBV10-2 and TRBJ2-5; D might be TRBD2 (6 bases). The DNA end is a closer match to TRBJ2-7, so the J assignment may be wrong. The CDR3 extends over 13 amino acids. From germline, CDR1 is WSHSY and CDR2 SAAADI. The CDR3 loop reads CASRPGGHYEQYF. CDR3 nucleotide sequence: TGCGCCAGCCGACCCGGGGGTCACTACGAGCAGTACTTC.

The chain links TRBV4-2 to TRBJ2-2; a possible D gene is TRBD1 (8 bases). The germline CDR1 and CDR2 sequences are LGHNA and YNFKEQ. There are 16 residues in the CDR3. Trimming cost V 0 bases and J 8 bases, with 16 bases left between them. CDR3: CASSQDLTGGGGELFF. The CDR3 DNA reads as TGTGCCAGCAGCCAAGATCTTACAGGGGGAGGGGGGGAGCTGTTTTTT.

This chain joins TRBV19 and TRBJ2-5; 8 positions match TRBD1. The V and J ends lost 8 bases and 5 bases, in that order; junction bases with no gene match: 7. The CDR3 covers 13 residues. Germline CDR1 reads LNHDA; CDR2 reads SQIVND (reference sequence). This chain's CDR3 is CASSGGLHETQYF. The CDR3 DNA reads TGTGCCAGTTCAGGGGGCCTCCATGAGACCCAGTACTTC.

The gene calls are TRBV14 and TRBJ2-2; the D gene is possibly TRBD2 (6 bases). This CDR3 region has 14 residues. Germline V gene lookup returns CDR1 SGHDN and CDR2 FVKESK. The V end was cut by 6 bases, the J end by 1 base, with 9 bases between. CDR3: CASSRDWNTGELFF. The CDR3 DNA reads as TGTGCCAGCAGTCGGGACTGGAACACCGGGGAGCTGTTTTTT.

The genes are TRBV7-2 and TRBJ1-6; perhaps TRBD1 as D (6 bases). The germline V gene has CDR1 SGHTA and CDR2 FQGNSA. The CDR3 has 17 residues. V was shortened by 5 bases and J by 5 bases, with 19 bases between the two germline ends. CDR3 sequence: CASSPQAGTPNNSPLHF. In nucleotides, the CDR3 is TGTGCCAGCAGCCCGCAAGCCGGGACACCGAATAATTCACCCCTCCACTTT. The whole variable domain, remainder taken from reference TRBV7-2 and TRBJ1-6, is GAGVSQSPSNKVTEKGKDVELRCDPISGHTALYWYRQSLGQGLEFLIYFQGNSAPDKSGLPSDRFSAERTGGSVSTLTIQRTQQEDSAVYLCASSPQAGTPNNSPLHFGNGTRLTVT.

The rearrangement uses TRBV4-1 and TRBJ1-6, with D unclear. The V gene's germline CDR1 is MGHRA and CDR2 YSYEKL. V lost 1 base and J 4 bases, leaving 5 bases between the germline ends. The CDR3 is 14 amino acids. The CDR3: CASSQAFYNSPLHF. The CDR3 bases are TGCGCCAGCAGCCAAGCCTTTTATAATTCACCCCTCCACTTT.

This sequence joins TRBV7-9 and TRBJ1-2; 8 bases map to TRBD1. The CDR3 consists of 15 residues. Germline V gives CDR1 SEHNR, CDR2 FQNEAQ (reference sequence). V trimming: 5 bases; J trimming: 4 bases; junction bases outside the gene matches: 9. CDR3 region: CASSIQGGTSYGYTF. CDR3 in DNA: TGTGCCAGCAGCATACAGGGGGGTACTAGCTATGGCTACACCTTC. Using reference TRBV7-9 and TRBJ1-2 for the parts outside the CDR3, the full variable domain is DTGVSQNPRHKITKRGQNVTFRCDPISEHNRLYWYRQTLGQGPEFLTYFQNEAQLEKSRLLSDRFSAERPKGSFSTLEIQRTEQGDSAMYLCASSIQGGTSYGYTFGSGTRLTVV.

The chain links TRBV5-5 to TRBJ2-3; 9 bases agree with TRBD1. CDR3 length: 16 residues. The trim removed 0 bases at V and 2 bases at J, leaving 4 bases unmatched. Germline values: CDR1 SGHKS, CDR2 YYEKEE (reference sequence). CDR3 in amino acids: CASSLVDRGVTDTQYF. The CDR3 nucleotides are TGTGCCAGCAGCTTGGTGGACAGGGGAGTCACAGATACGCAGTATTTT.

The genes are TRBV7-2 and TRBJ1-2; 11 bases are a match to TRBD1. Trimming at V came to 5 bases and at J to 3 bases, leaving 5 bases not matched to a gene. The CDR3 runs 15 residues. The V gene's germline CDR1 is SGHTA and CDR2 FQGNSA. As DNA, the CDR3 is TGTGCCAGCAGCAGAGGACAGGGGGCGGACTATGGCTACACCTTC. It codes for CASSRGQGADYGYTF.

This clone was seen more than once but under ten times. The V call is TRBV5-1, the J call TRBJ2-7; 7 bases are shared with TRBD1. Germline trimming cut 4 bases from V and 2 bases from J; bases unmatched to any gene: 12. Germline CDR1 is SGHRS and CDR2 is YFSETQ. This CDR3 has 16 residues. The CDR3 nucleotides read TGCGCCAGCAGCCAACCGGGGACAGCTCGTCCCTACGAGCAGTACTTC. Protein: CASSQPGTARPYEQYF. The full variable domain, rest sourced from reference TRBV5-1 and TRBJ2-7, is KAGVTQTPRYLIKTRGQQVTLSCSPISGHRSVSWYQQTPGQGLQFLFEYFSETQRNKGNFPGRFSGRQFSNSRSEMNVSTLELGDSALYLCASSQPGTARPYEQYFGPGTRLTVT.

The chain links TRBV18 to TRBJ2-3, with a weak D call TRBD1 (5 bases). Trimming took 0 bases from V and 2 from J, leaving 9 bases between them. CDR1 is KGHSH, CDR2 LQKENI, per germline. This CDR3 spans 15 amino acids. The chain's CDR3 is CASSPPQGYTDTQYF. CDR3 in DNA: TGTGCCAGCTCACCACCCCAGGGCTACACAGATACGCAGTATTTT.

The chain carries TRBV19 and TRBJ1-2; 8 nucleotides line up with TRBD1. The germline CDR1 and CDR2 sequences are LNHDA and SQIVND (reference sequence). This CDR3 has 11 amino acids. With 6 bases clipped from V and 6 bases from J, the junction kept 0 bases outside the gene matches. The CDR3 region is CASRTGDGYTF. The CDR3, as DNA: TGTGCCAGTAGGACAGGGGATGGCTACACCTTC.